The 5 T cell receptor beta chains presented below share a single source sample, sequenced in a study of cytomegalovirus exposure and HLA in healthy donors. A multiplex PCR was run with 60 Vbeta primers and 13 Jbeta primers. Some clones are missing from TCRdb's copy, which holds only in-frame ones; the method was immunoSEQ multiplex PCR. Counted here are approximately 190,000 clones, roughly 80% occurring once; the ten biggest clones make up 6.3%. Specimen: PBMCs. These receptors all stem from a man aged 35-49 years in good health and CMV-seropositive.

V usage is TRBV25-1 and J usage is TRBJ1-1, with TRBD1 matching over 8 bases. The V and J ends lost 3 bases and 0 bases, in that order; junction bases with no gene match: 3. The germline CDR1 and CDR2 sequences are MGHDK and SYGVNS. This CDR3 has 15 amino acids. The CDR3 is CASSDRQGLNTEAFF. The CDR3 DNA sequence: TGTGCCAGCAGTGATCGACAGGGGTTGAACACTGAAGCTTTCTTT.

As concerns this clone: Within the sample, other DNA sequences also encode this same CDR3. V usage is TRBV5-1 and J usage is TRBJ2-7, with TRBD1 matching over 9 bases. This CDR3 is 14 amino acids long. The germline V gene encodes CDR1 SGHRS and CDR2 YFSETQ. J gave up 5 bases and V 2 bases, and 5 bases lay outside the gene matches. The CDR3 is CASSFGTGGDEQYF. The CDR3 DNA follows: TGCGCCAGCAGCTTCGGTACAGGGGGCGACGAGCAGTACTTC.

The rearrangement links TRBV18 to TRBJ2-3; 11 bases agree with TRBD2. This CDR3 has 15 residues. CDR1 is KGHSH and CDR2 is LQKENI in the germline V gene. The J segment lost 6 bases and the V segment lost 3 bases, leaving 5 bases of the junction unmatched. CDR3 residues: CASSPPSGGLDTQYF. The CDR3 DNA is TGTGCCAGCTCACCTCCTAGCGGGGGGCTGGATACGCAGTATTTT. The complete variable domain, with remaining parts taken from reference TRBV18 and TRBJ2-3, reads NAGVMQNPRHLVRRRGQEARLRCSPMKGHSHVYWYRQLPEEGLKFMVYLQKENIIDESGMPKERFSAEFPKEGPSILRIQQVVRGDSAAYFCASSPPSGGLDTQYFGPGTRLTVL.

V and J are TRBV5-4 and TRBJ2-5; TRBD2 might be the D (6 bases). Trimming removed 4 bases at V and 2 bases at J, with 12 bases between. Per the germline V gene, CDR1 is SGHNT and CDR2 is YYREEE (reference sequence). CDR3 length: 14 amino acids. This CDR3 reads CASSRGRGQETQYF. In nucleotides, the CDR3 is TGTGCCAGCAGCCGAGGGCGGGGACAAGAGACCCAGTACTTC.

The chain joins TRBV27 to TRBJ2-3, with 7 nucleotides matching TRBD1. This CDR3 has 15 residues. Unmatched junction bases numbered 10, after V lost 5 bases and J lost 5 bases. Germline CDR1 reads MNHEY; CDR2 reads SMNVEV (reference sequence). CDR3 bases: TGTGCCAGCAGTCCTGGGACAGTGCTTCAAGATACGCAGTATTTT. It translates to CASSPGTVLQDTQYF.